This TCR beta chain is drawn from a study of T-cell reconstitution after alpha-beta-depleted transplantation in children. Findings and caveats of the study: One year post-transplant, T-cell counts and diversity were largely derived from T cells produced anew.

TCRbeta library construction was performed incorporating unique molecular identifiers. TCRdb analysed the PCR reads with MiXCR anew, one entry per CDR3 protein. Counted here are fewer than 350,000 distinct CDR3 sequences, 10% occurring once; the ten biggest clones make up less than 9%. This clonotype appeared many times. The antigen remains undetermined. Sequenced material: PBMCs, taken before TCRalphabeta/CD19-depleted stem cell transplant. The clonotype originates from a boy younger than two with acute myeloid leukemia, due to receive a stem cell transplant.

The CDR3 reads CASSWTGEEDTQYF. The CDR3 DNA reads TGTGCCAGCAGCTGGACAGGGGAAGAAGATACGCAGTATTTT. V usage is TRBV6-4 and J usage is TRBJ2-3; 9 bases align to TRBD1. This CDR3 region has 14 residues. Trimming removed 6 bases from V and 5 bases from J; junction bases left unmatched: 6. Germline values: CDR1 MRHNA, CDR2 SNTAGT.